This T cell receptor beta chain is drawn from a study of OX40 agonist ivuxolimab in advanced cancers. Study at large: The drug used for patients, ivuxolimab, was an agonistic anti-OX40 (CD134) antibody. Patients achieving partial responses numbered three: one hepatocellular carcinoma case and two cutaneous melanoma cases. Study-wide results and limits: Doses of 0.1 to 3.0 mg/kg were accompanied by clonal expansion of CD4+ and CD8+ blood T cells by week 6.

Researchers took blood at baseline, on cycle 4 day 1, and on cycle 7 day 1. This CDR3 is 16 amino acids long. V lost 3 bases and J lost 3; bases outside the gene matches: 10. CDR1 is SGHDT, CDR2 YYEEEE, per germline. To note about this clone: The antigen remains unidentified.

The assay was immunoSEQ multiplex PCR, and TCRdb's table has in-frame clones only and misses some. The table includes about 82,000 clones, more than 80% detected once. The sample was CD4+ or CD8+ T cells sorted from blood, taken in a trial of the OX40 agonist ivuxolimab. The chain links TRBV5-6 to TRBJ2-3; TRBD1 agrees at 7 bases. The receptor was derived from an adult with an advanced solid tumor such as melanoma, head and neck, liver or kidney cancer. CDR3 in amino acids: CASSSNRGLSTDTQYF. In DNA form, the CDR3 reads TGTGCCAGCAGCTCGAACAGGGGCCTTTCGACAGATACGCAGTATTTT.